The next 20 T cell receptor beta chains were all read from a single sample in a study of shared clonotypes between healthy human individuals. The data were produced by immunoSEQ multiplex PCR, yet TCRdb's version contains in-frame clones alone and is incomplete. The data hold some 1 million clones, with approximately 70% observed a single time. The sequencing sample was made of memory CD4+ T cells sorted from blood. The subset: CD45RA-negative fraction. The receptor set was obtained from a man aged 18 to 29 in good health.

The chain links TRBV15 to TRBJ1-2; D unresolved. Trimming shortened V by 1 base and J by 7 bases, and 10 bases separated the two germline ends. Germline-derived CDR1 and CDR2 are LNHNV and YYDKDF (reference sequence). The CDR3 spans 13 residues. The CDR3 loop is CATSRGGDFGYTF. CDR3 sequence (DNA): TGTGCCACCAGCAGAGGCGGGGATTTTGGCTACACCTTC.

The chain recombines TRBV4-1 with TRBJ1-6; D gene ambiguous. The CDR3 covers 17 residues. Per germline, CDR1 MGHRA and CDR2 YSYEKL. Trimming took off 1 base at V and 10 bases at J, with 20 bases between the two ends. This chain's CDR3 is CASSQGNAHGLRSPLHF. The CDR3, as DNA: TGCGCCAGCAGCCAAGGAAACGCTCACGGACTTAGGTCACCCCTCCACTTT.

With regard to this clone: The same CDR3 also results from other DNA sequences found in this sample. V usage is TRBV18 and J usage is TRBJ2-7; tentatively, D is TRBD1 (6 bases). V lost 1 base, J lost 3 bases, and 7 bases lay in between. CDR3 length: 13 residues. The germline gives CDR1 KGHSH, CDR2 LQKENI. The CDR3 DNA is TGTGCCAGCTCACCACTAGGGGGCTACGAGCAGTACTTC. It translates to CASSPLGGYEQYF.

This clone was picked up a small number of times. The genes are TRBV11-2 and TRBJ1-5; D not certain. Germline CDR1 SGHAT, CDR2 FQNNGV. This CDR3 contains 15 residues. Trimming removed 0 bases at V and 5 bases at J, with 11 bases between. This CDR3 is CASSLEVGRHQPQHF. CDR3 DNA sequence: TGTGCCAGCAGCTTAGAGGTGGGTCGCCATCAGCCCCAGCATTTT. Using reference TRBV11-2 and TRBJ1-5 for the parts outside the CDR3, the full variable domain is EAGVAQSPRYKIIEKRQSVAFWCNPISGHATLYWYQQILGQGPKLLIQFQNNGVVDDSQLPKDRFSAERLKGVDSTLKIQPAKLEDSAVYLCASSLEVGRHQPQHFGDGTRLSIL.

CDR3 protein: CASSQGSGRVETQYF. The CDR3 nucleotides read TGTGCCAGCAGCCAAGGTAGCGGGAGAGTGGAGACCCAGTACTTC. The chain employs TRBV14 and TRBJ2-5; 9 bases map to TRBD2. Germline CDR1 reads SGHDN; CDR2 reads FVKESK. This CDR3 is built from 15 residues. The J segment lost 5 bases and the V segment lost 1 base, leaving 5 bases of the junction unmatched.

The rearrangement links TRBV7-4 to TRBJ1-5; no firm D call. The CDR3 runs 13 residues. The germline CDR1 and CDR2 sequences are SGHVT and SQSDAQ. The V and J ends lost 2 bases and 5 bases respectively, with 7 bases between them. Written as DNA, the CDR3 is TGTGCCAGCAGCTTATCGGGATATCAGCCCCAGCATTTT. Translation: CASSLSGYQPQHF.

The chain joins TRBV15 to TRBJ2-4; a weak D match, TRBD2 (6 bases). This CDR3 spans 16 amino acids. CDR1 and CDR2 from the germline V gene are LNHNV and YYDKDF (reference sequence). The ends were cut back, 4 bases at V and 0 bases at J, with 13 bases in the middle. CDR3 in amino acids: CATSKGGQAAKNIQYF. Here the CDR3 DNA reads TGTGCCACCAGCAAGGGAGGCCAGGCAGCCAAAAACATTCAGTACTTC.

The chain combines TRBV27 with TRBJ1-5; D call uncertain. V was cut by 6 bases and J by 0 bases, with 15 bases left in between. This CDR3 is built from 16 residues. Per germline, CDR1 MNHEY and CDR2 SMNVEV (reference sequence). CDR3 DNA: TGTGCCAGCAGCCTACTCGGGGTTTTTAGCAATCAGCCCCAGCATTTT. Its translation: CASSLLGVFSNQPQHF.

The gene calls are TRBV19 and TRBJ1-2; D gene uncertain. The CDR3 has 15 amino acids. Germline assignment: CDR1 LNHDA and CDR2 SQIVND (reference sequence). V was cut by 2 bases and J by 6 bases, with 16 bases left in between. Written as DNA, the CDR3 is TGTGCCAGTAGTATAATAGTTGGCAGGATGGATGGCTACACCTTC. Residues: CASSIIVGRMDGYTF. Full variable domain (remainder filled in from reference TRBV19 and TRBJ1-2): DGGITQSPKYLFRKEGQNVTLSCEQNLNHDAMYWYRQDPGQGLRLIYYSQIVNDFQKGDIAEGYSVSREKKESFPLTVTSAQKNPTAFYLCASSIIVGRMDGYTFGSGTRLTVV.

The V gene is TRBV11-3, the J gene TRBJ2-1, with a possible D match to TRBD2 (6 bases). Germline CDR1 is SGHNT and CDR2 is YENEEA. The CDR3 sequence is 16 residues long. The ends were cut back, 0 bases at V and 0 bases at J, with 9 bases in the middle. Written as DNA, the CDR3 is TGTGCCAGCAGCTTAGAATCGGGAGTCTCCTACAATGAGCAGTTCTTC. It specifies CASSLESGVSYNEQFF. Filled out from reference TRBV11-3 and TRBJ2-1, the complete variable domain reads EAGVVQSPRYKIIEKKQPVAFWCNPISGHNTLYWYLQNLGQGPELLIRYENEEAVDDSQLPKDRFSAERLKGVDSTLKIQPAELGDSAVYLCASSLESGVSYNEQFFGPGTRLTVL.

The V call is TRBV29-1, the J call TRBJ2-4; 8 positions agree with TRBD1. Germline CDR1 SQVTM, CDR2 ANQGSEA. This CDR3 has 14 residues. Germline trimming cut 6 bases from V and 0 bases from J; bases unmatched to any gene: 4. CDR3 sequence reads: CSVWTGTAKNIQYF. The CDR3 DNA reads TGCAGCGTATGGACAGGGACAGCCAAAAACATTCAGTACTTC.

The rearrangement joins TRBV5-6 to TRBJ2-5, with a tentative D call TRBD1 (6 bases). Germline CDR1 SGHDT, CDR2 YYEEEE. Trimming shortened V by 0 bases and J by 5 bases, and 11 bases separated the two germline ends. This CDR3 is 14 amino acids long. CDR3 amino acids: CASSLVGGRETQYF. The CDR3 bases are TGTGCCAGCAGCTTGGTTGGGGGCCGGGAGACCCAGTACTTC.

This CDR3 reads CASSRIRSYYGYTF. DNA for the CDR3: TGTGCCAGCAGTAGGATCAGGTCCTACTATGGCTACACCTTC. V usage is TRBV28 and J usage is TRBJ1-2; no definite D call. With 5 bases removed from V and 3 bases from J, the gap between germline ends came to 13 bases. Per germline, CDR1 MDHEN and CDR2 SYDVKM. The CDR3 sequence is 14 residues long.

The rearrangement joins TRBV7-9 to TRBJ1-1; D possibly corresponds to TRBD1 (6 bases). CDR3 length: 14 residues. Trimming stripped 3 bases from V and 3 bases from J, with 11 bases between. The germline CDR1 and CDR2 sequences are SEHNR and FQNEAQ (reference sequence). The CDR3 is CASSLRQEDTEAFF. Written as DNA, the CDR3 is TGTGCCAGCAGCTTGCGACAGGAAGACACTGAAGCTTTCTTT. The full variable domain, completed using reference TRBV7-9 and TRBJ1-1, is DTGVSQNPRHKITKRGQNVTFRCDPISEHNRLYWYRQTLGQGPEFLTYFQNEAQLEKSRLLSDRFSAERPKGSFSTLEIQRTEQGDSAMYLCASSLRQEDTEAFFGQGTRLTVV.

The chain recombines TRBV27 with TRBJ1-3, with D maybe TRBD1 (5 bases). The V gene lost 6 bases and the J gene lost 1 base, with 7 bases spanning the gap. Per germline, CDR1 MNHEY and CDR2 SMNVEV (reference sequence). CDR3 length: 13 residues. CDR3 coding DNA: TGTGCCAGCAGGAGGGGATCTGGAAACACCATATATTTT. Protein: CASRRGSGNTIYF.

As concerns this clone: This is likely an artifact of a read error, given a far larger clone one base away. Other DNA sequences within the sample encode an identical CDR3. This chain connects TRBV30 to TRBJ1-1; no reliable D call. CDR3 length: 15 residues. Germline values: CDR1 GTSNPN, CDR2 SVGIG (reference sequence). V gave up 0 bases and J gave up 0 bases, with 11 bases separating them. CDR3 nucleotides: TGTGCCTGGAGTGTATTGTCGGGGATGAACACTGAAGCTTTCTTT. It yields the protein CAWSVLSGMNTEAFF.

V gene TRBV5-1 combines with J gene TRBJ2-5, with TRBD1 identical over 7 bases. CDR3 size: 15 residues. The V gene end was trimmed by 4 bases and the J gene end by 1 base; junction bases not matched to a gene: 7. Germline CDR1 and CDR2: SGHRS and YFSETQ. This CDR3 reads CASSPQDRTQETQYF. Here the CDR3 DNA reads TGCGCCAGCAGCCCACAGGACAGGACCCAAGAGACCCAGTACTTC.

This clone came up a few times. This sample includes further DNA sequences coding for the same CDR3. CDR3 DNA sequence: TGTGCCAGCAGCTTAGGACATACCCAAGAGACCCAGTACTTC. Encoded protein: CASSLGHTQETQYF. V and J are TRBV13 and TRBJ2-5; D is unclear. Trimming pared 0 bases from V and 1 base from J, leaving 6 bases between. Germline values: CDR1 PRHDT, CDR2 FYEKMQ (reference sequence). This CDR3 has 14 residues.

This clone was counted a few times. In the same sample, other DNA sequences code for this CDR3. This sequence joins TRBV29-1 and TRBJ2-3; D remains ambiguous. The CDR3 loop spans 12 amino acids. Germline loops: CDR1 SQVTM, CDR2 ANQGSEA. V gave up 1 base and J gave up 1 base, with 3 bases separating them. CDR3 residues: CSVEGGTDTQYF. The CDR3 region has the DNA TGCAGCGTTGAAGGGGGCACAGATACGCAGTATTTT.

This rearrangement joins TRBV7-2 to TRBJ1-2; 10 bases fit TRBD1. Germline lookup yields CDR1 SGHTA and CDR2 FQGNSA. This CDR3 has 15 residues. V lost 4 bases and J lost 2; bases outside the gene matches: 4. The CDR3 loop is CASSSRTGGNYGYTF. DNA of the CDR3: TGTGCCAGCAGCTCCCGGACAGGGGGAAACTATGGCTACACCTTC.